Listed below are T cell receptor beta chains from one sample, sequenced in a study of STAT5B mutations in CD4+ large granular lymphocyte leukemia. Assay used: immunoSEQ multiplex PCR; TCRdb lists only in-frame clones, some missing. The data contain tens of thousands of clones, roughly 79% of them seen just once; the ten biggest clones take up approximately 4.4%. What was sequenced was CD4+ T cells from blood buffy coats. The receptors derive from a human donor in good health. Both conserved end residues are part of each CDR3. The D gene is left open where the match is weak. Rows give clone size only sometimes, using once, few, many, or a class for an expanded clone.

d_gene,abundance,v_gene,j_gene,CDR3nt,CDR3aa
TRBD2,.,TRBV10-1,TRBJ2-7,TGCGCCAGCAGTCAAAAAAGACTAGCGGGACTCTACGAGCAGTACTTC,CASSQKRLAGLYEQYF
.,once,TRBV14,TRBJ2-3,TGTGCCAGCGCGACGACAGATACGCAGTATTTT,CASATTDTQYF
.,.,TRBV28,TRBJ2-3,TGTGCCAGCAGTTCCCCGGGACGGAGGGCAGATACGCAGTATTTT,CASSSPGRRADTQYF
TRBD1,.,TRBV6-6,TRBJ2-7,TGTGCCACCTGGGACAGGTCCTACGAGCAGTACTTC,CATWDRSYEQYF
.,.,TRBV11-2,TRBJ2-3,TGTGCCAGCGCTCGGACTGCAGACACAGATACGCAGTATTTT,CASARTADTDTQYF
.,few,TRBV4-2,TRBJ2-1,TGTGCCAGCAGTCTATCTAGCGTACAACTGAGCAATGAGCAGTTCTTC,CASSLSSVQLSNEQFF
.,.,TRBV5-1,TRBJ1-2,TGCGCCAGCAGCTTAACAGATAACTATGGCTACACCTTC,CASSLTDNYGYTF
TRBD2,few,TRBV4-2,TRBJ2-5,TGTGCCAGCAGCCACAATAGCGGGAGCGGGACCCAGTACTTC,CASSHNSGSGTQYF
TRBD2,.,TRBV18,TRBJ2-1,TGTGCCAGCTCACCAGTACCCCCGGGAGGGGCCTACAATGAGCAGTTCTTC,CASSPVPPGGAYNEQFF
TRBD1,.,TRBV7-9,TRBJ1-1,TGTGCCCTAGACAGGGCAAACTTAAACACTGAAGCTTTCTTT,CALDRANLNTEAFF
.,.,TRBV28,TRBJ1-5,TGTGCCAGCAGTGCACAGAATAGCAATCAGCCCCAGCATTTT,CASSAQNSNQPQHF
TRBD1,.,TRBV11-2,TRBJ1-5,TGTGCCAGCAGCTCAGGACAGGTCGGTGGCAATCAGCCCCAGCATTTT,CASSSGQVGGNQPQHF
TRBD1,.,TRBV18,TRBJ2-1,TGTGCCAGCTCACCACCACTGGGACAGGAGAAATACAATGAGCAGTTCTTC,CASSPPLGQEKYNEQFF